Below, 24 T cell receptor beta chains from the same sample are listed, as sequenced in a study of beta chain features in type 1 diabetes. The isolated RNA, all of it, was reverse transcribed, so expressed TCRB transcripts were what got sequenced. The repertoire was sequenced with immunoSEQ multiplex PCR; TCRdb's copy has only in-frame clones and lacks some. The repertoire holds 130,000 or so clones, with less than 10% as singletons. Sequenced input: central memory CD4+ T cells from blood. The receptors derive from a middle-aged woman in good health.

The rearrangement uses TRBV5-1 and TRBJ1-4, with 9 bases that match TRBD1. V lost 2 bases to trimming and J lost 4 bases; unmatched junction nucleotides: 3. Germline CDR1 SGHRS, CDR2 YFSETQ. CDR3 length: 15 amino acids. The CDR3 DNA sequence: TGCGCCAGCAGCTTAACAGGGGGCTTTAATGAAAAACTGTTTTTT. Amino acids: CASSLTGGFNEKLFF.

There are a few counts of this clone. The CDR3 coding sequence is TGTGCCAGCACCCCTCACGGGGGGGTGGACTACAATGAGCAGTTCTTC. Protein product: CASTPHGGVDYNEQFF. The chain joins TRBV5-4 to TRBJ2-1, with 8 bases lining up with TRBD2. CDR3 size: 16 residues. Per the germline V gene, CDR1 is SGHNT and CDR2 is YYREEE (reference sequence). After removal of 6 bases from V and 3 bases from J, the junction contained 11 bases not matched to a gene.

The chain links TRBV29-1 to TRBJ2-1; 10 bases match TRBD1. CDR1 and CDR2 (germline): SQVTM, ANQGSEA. The V gene end was trimmed by 6 bases and the J gene end by 8 bases; junction bases not matched to a gene: 10. The CDR3 is 14 residues long. For the CDR3, the DNA is TGCAGCGTAACCGCCGGGACAGGGGAGCATGAGCAGTTCTTC. Protein product: CSVTAGTGEHEQFF.

The chain links TRBV9 to TRBJ1-3; TRBD1 aligns across 9 bases. With V trimmed by 3 bases and J by 1 base, 11 bases remained unmatched. This CDR3 is built from 18 residues. In germline, CDR1 is SGDLS, CDR2 YYNGEE. This CDR3 reads CASSATPTGTGSGNTIYF. CDR3 nucleotides: TGTGCCAGCAGCGCGACCCCCACCGGGACAGGGTCTGGAAACACCATATATTTT.

This clone was detected a few times. The CDR3: CASSPRQEPTEKLFF. The CDR3, as DNA: TGTGCCAGCTCACCGAGACAGGAGCCCACTGAAAAACTGTTTTTT. The chain couples TRBV18 to TRBJ1-4; possible D gene TRBD1, 6 bases. The germline V and J ends were trimmed by 3 bases and 7 bases, with 15 bases remaining between them. The CDR3 loop spans 15 amino acids. Germline V gives CDR1 KGHSH, CDR2 LQKENI.

This clone was found a few times. The chain employs TRBV5-4 and TRBJ2-1, with 9 bases lining up with TRBD2. Germline V CDR1 and CDR2: SGHNT, YYREEE (reference sequence). With 4 bases clipped from V and 7 bases from J, the junction kept 12 bases outside the gene matches. This CDR3 is 16 amino acids long. CDR3 DNA: TGTGCCAGCAGCGCCGGCGGGAGCGGGGGGTGGAATGAGCAGTTCTTC. Translated: CASSAGGSGGWNEQFF.

This rearrangement joins TRBV4-1 to TRBJ2-3; tentatively, D is TRBD2 (6 bases). Germline assignment: CDR1 MGHRA and CDR2 YSYEKL. V was cut by 1 base and J by 2 bases, with 19 bases left in between. CDR3 length equals 18 residues. CDR3 coding DNA: TGCGCCAGCAGCCAAGCGGATCGAGGCGGGACCTTCACAGATACGCAGTATTTT. Protein product: CASSQADRGGTFTDTQYF.

The chain has TRBV7-2 and TRBJ1-6, with D possibly matching TRBD1 (5 bases). Looked up from germline, CDR1 is SGHTA and CDR2 is FQGNSA. This CDR3 comprises 14 residues. Trimming stripped 5 bases from V and 7 bases from J, with 12 bases between. CDR3 residues: CASSPDSSNSPLHF. The CDR3 nucleotides are TGTGCCAGCAGCCCCGACAGCAGCAATTCACCCCTCCACTTT.

The chain carries TRBV5-8 and TRBJ1-4; D possibly corresponds to TRBD1 (5 bases). Deletions cut 3 bases from V and 7 bases from J, with 22 bases between. The germline CDR1 and CDR2 sequences are SGHTS and YDEGEE. The CDR3 is 17 amino acids. As DNA, the CDR3 is TGTGCCAGCAGCTCCTACTGGGGGGGTGTTTACTTTGAAAAACTGTTTTTT. This codes for CASSSYWGGVYFEKLFF. The full variable domain, with the rest looked up from reference TRBV5-8 and TRBJ1-4, is EAGVTQSPTHLIKTRGQQATLRCSPISGHTSVYWYQQALGLGLQFLLWYDEGEERNRGNFPPRFSGRQFPNYSSELNVNALELEDSALYLCASSSYWGGVYFEKLFFGSGTQLSVL.

This clone has a handful of counts. The V call is TRBV4-3, the J call TRBJ2-3; 9 bases agree with TRBD1. This CDR3 is 18 amino acids long. V dropped 5 bases and J dropped 2; count of bases not matched to a gene: 14. Germline V gene data show CDR1 as LGHNA and CDR2 as YSLEER. The CDR3 DNA reads TGCGCCAGCAGCACTCGGGAATTCCGGGACAGGGACACAGATACGCAGTATTTT. Amino acids: CASSTREFRDRDTDTQYF.

Only a few counts were recorded for this clone. This sequence joins TRBV5-8 and TRBJ2-1; 7 bases are shared with TRBD2. The V and J ends lost 0 bases and 2 bases, in that order; junction bases with no gene match: 5. From germline, CDR1 is SGHTS and CDR2 YDEGEE. The CDR3 has 16 residues. This CDR3 reads CASSLGVAGPYNEQFF. In DNA form, the CDR3 reads TGTGCCAGCAGCTTGGGAGTAGCGGGTCCCTACAATGAGCAGTTCTTC.

J is TRBJ1-1 and V is TRBV7-9; 7 bases are shared with TRBD1. Per germline, CDR1 SEHNR and CDR2 FQNEAQ (reference sequence). The V gene end was trimmed by 5 bases and the J gene end by 1 base; junction bases not matched to a gene: 4. This CDR3 has 14 residues. The CDR3, as DNA: TGTGCCAGCAGCGCACAGGGGAGGAACACTGAAGCTTTCTTT. Its protein product is CASSAQGRNTEAFF.

The chain is built from TRBV7-2 and TRBJ2-2; 11 bases match TRBD1. J was trimmed by 7 bases and V by 3 bases; bases with no gene match: 4. CDR3 length equals 15 residues. CDR1 is SGHTA, CDR2 FQGNSA, per germline. The CDR3 spells CASSLDRGLNGELFF. CDR3 nucleotide sequence: TGTGCCAGCAGCTTGGACAGGGGGCTAAACGGGGAGCTGTTTTTT.

The chain has TRBV5-1 and TRBJ1-1; TRBD1 matches 8 bases. Germline-derived CDR1 and CDR2 are SGHRS and YFSETQ. With V trimmed by 8 bases and J by 7 bases, 13 bases remained unmatched. The CDR3 totals 14 residues. The CDR3 is CASLRGQDTDEAFF. As DNA, the CDR3 is TGCGCCAGTCTAAGGGGACAGGACACCGATGAAGCTTTCTTT.

The rearrangement uses TRBV11-2 and TRBJ1-6, with a weak D call TRBD1 (5 bases). The V and J ends lost 5 bases and 7 bases respectively, with 15 bases between them. Germline CDR1 SGHAT, CDR2 FQNNGV. The CDR3 length is 15 residues. The CDR3 coding sequence is TGTGCCAGCAGCCCCCGGGGGGAGCTCAATTCACCCCTCCACTTT. Residues: CASSPRGELNSPLHF. Combining the CDR3 with reference TRBV11-2 and TRBJ1-6 gives the whole variable domain EAGVAQSPRYKIIEKRQSVAFWCNPISGHATLYWYQQILGQGPKLLIQFQNNGVVDDSQLPKDRFSAERLKGVDSTLKIQPAKLEDSAVYLCASSPRGELNSPLHFGNGTRLTVT.

This clone was picked up many times. The CDR3 DNA sequence: TGTGCCAGCAGCTTAGGTGGAGACTTTACAGATACGCAGTATTTT. Translating gives CASSLGGDFTDTQYF. The rearrangement joins TRBV7-9 to TRBJ2-3, with unresolved D. Germline lookup yields CDR1 SEHNR and CDR2 FQNEAQ (reference sequence). V was pared by 1 base and J by 3 bases, with 11 bases between. This CDR3 contains 15 residues.

This clone was seen only a few times. V and J are TRBV7-9 and TRBJ1-1; D uncertain. Looked up from germline, CDR1 is SEHNR and CDR2 is FQNEAQ (reference sequence). Trimming cost V 7 bases and J 1 base, with 16 bases left between them. The CDR3 contains 15 residues. CDR3 loop: CASNLGGGGNTEAFF. The DNA of the CDR3 is TGTGCCAGCAACCTCGGAGGAGGTGGGAACACTGAAGCTTTCTTT.

This clone was picked up a small number of times. The V call is TRBV7-8, the J call TRBJ2-3, with TRBD2 matching 7 bases. The CDR3 consists of 14 residues. The germline CDR1 and CDR2 sequences are SGHVS and FQNEAQ. After removal of 3 bases from V and 3 bases from J, the junction contained 3 bases not matched to a gene. This CDR3 reads CASSFGGRTDTQYF. In DNA, the CDR3 is TGTGCCAGCAGCTTCGGCGGGAGAACAGATACGCAGTATTTT.

The table lists this clone with a few counts. The V and J genes are TRBV18 and TRBJ1-6, with TRBD1 identical over 8 bases. This CDR3 has 16 residues. With 0 bases clipped from V and 9 bases from J, the junction kept 7 bases outside the gene matches. Germline V gene sequence: CDR1 KGHSH, CDR2 LQKENI. The CDR3 loop reads CASSPPAGGLGSPLHF. The CDR3 bases are TGTGCCAGCTCACCACCGGCAGGGGGCTTGGGTTCACCCCTCCACTTT. Full variable domain (outside the CDR3, taken from reference TRBV18 and TRBJ1-6): NAGVMQNPRHLVRRRGQEARLRCSPMKGHSHVYWYRQLPEEGLKFMVYLQKENIIDESGMPKERFSAEFPKEGPSILRIQQVVRGDSAAYFCASSPPAGGLGSPLHFGNGTRLTVT.

This clone was counted between two and nine times. V gene TRBV27 combines with J gene TRBJ2-7, with TRBD1 identical over 7 bases. Trimming cost V 5 bases and J 6 bases; bases outside gene matches: 10. There are 14 residues in the CDR3. Germline CDR1 reads MNHEY; CDR2 reads SMNVEV (reference sequence). CDR3 protein: CASSRRGGVAEQYF. In nucleotides, the CDR3 is TGTGCCAGCAGTCGGAGAGGGGGCGTCGCCGAGCAGTACTTC.

This clone was seen a handful of times. This sequence joins TRBV15 and TRBJ1-2; D is possibly TRBD1 (6 bases). Germline V gene sequence: CDR1 LNHNV, CDR2 YYDKDF (reference sequence). V shed 3 bases and J shed 8 bases, with 16 bases lying between them. The length of the CDR3 is 14 residues. CDR3 DNA sequence: TGTGCCACCAGCAGCCCGACAGGACGAGGGGGCTACACCTTC. Translated, it gives CATSSPTGRGGYTF.

The genes are TRBV7-9 and TRBJ2-7, with D possibly TRBD1 on 5 matching bases. Trimming took off 2 bases at V and 5 bases at J, with 10 bases between the two ends. Germline CDR1 SEHNR, CDR2 FQNEAQ (reference sequence). The CDR3 loop spans 13 amino acids. Here the CDR3 reads CASSLIGAHEQYF. The CDR3 DNA sequence: TGTGCCAGCAGCTTAATTGGGGCCCACGAGCAGTACTTC.

This clone was counted only a few times. CDR3 nucleotides: TGTGCCAGCAGTGAACTGAGACAGGGGGCCGGCTACACCTTC. Its translation: CASSELRQGAGYTF. The chain has TRBV6-1 and TRBJ1-2; 10 bases fit TRBD1. This CDR3 comprises 14 residues. CDR1 is MNHNS, CDR2 SASEGT, per germline. Trimming took 2 bases from V and 8 from J; bases not matched to a gene: 5.

This clone was picked up a small number of times. The chain combines TRBV11-2 with TRBJ2-4; D perhaps matches TRBD1 (6 bases). This CDR3 has 14 residues. V dropped 1 base and J dropped 5 bases, with 9 bases sitting between them. Germline CDR1 and CDR2: SGHAT and FQNNGV. CDR3 amino acids: CASSLAGVENIQYF. In DNA, the CDR3 is TGTGCCAGCAGCTTAGCAGGGGTGGAAAACATTCAGTACTTC.